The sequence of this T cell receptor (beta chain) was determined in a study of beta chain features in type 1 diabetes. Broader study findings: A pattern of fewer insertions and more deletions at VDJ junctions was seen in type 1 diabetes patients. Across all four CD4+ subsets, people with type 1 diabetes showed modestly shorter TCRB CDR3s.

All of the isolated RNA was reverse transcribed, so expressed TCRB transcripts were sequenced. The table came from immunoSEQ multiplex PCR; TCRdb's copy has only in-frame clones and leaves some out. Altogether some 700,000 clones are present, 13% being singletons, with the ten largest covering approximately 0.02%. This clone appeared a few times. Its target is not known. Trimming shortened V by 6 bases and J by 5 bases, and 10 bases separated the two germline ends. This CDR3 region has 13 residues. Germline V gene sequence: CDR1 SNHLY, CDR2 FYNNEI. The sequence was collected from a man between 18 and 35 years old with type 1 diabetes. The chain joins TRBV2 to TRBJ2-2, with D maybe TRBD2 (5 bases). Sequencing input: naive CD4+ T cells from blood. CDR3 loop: CASRGDGTGELFF. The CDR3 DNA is TGTGCCAGCAGGGGAGACGGAACCGGGGAGCTGTTTTTT.